This TCR beta chain was identified during a study of regulatory T cells in long-lasting Graves disease. Germline CDR1 is SGDLS and CDR2 is YYNGEE. The V and J ends lost 0 bases and 4 bases, in that order; junction bases with no gene match: 12. The CDR3 length is 17 residues. Only a few counts were recorded for this clonotype. Regarding time point: newly diagnosed GD, antithyroid drugs for less than 3 months. RNA isolated from PBMCs was used to make the TCR library. Library construction for TCR beta used iRepertoire HTBI primers and Arm-PCR of CDR3 regions. Via MiXCR, TCRdb re-called the multiplex PCR reads, giving one row per CDR3 protein. This table has around 460,000 distinct CDR3 sequences, 13% to 15% appearing once. The same sample was also used in a study of T cells in Graves' hyperthyroidism and ophthalmopathy. That report adds: Within blood appeared most thyroid clonotypes that had expanded above 0.001.

The receptor comes from a woman aged 45-65 years with Graves disease. The chain links TRBV9 to TRBJ1-2, with TRBD1 matching 7 bases. Material: peripheral blood mononuclear cells (PBMCs), obtained at new diagnosis, from a patient treated with antithyroid drugs. CDR3 in DNA: TGTGCCAGCAGCGTAGACCCAGGGGGGAGTCTATCCTATGGCTACACCTTC. It codes for CASSVDPGGSLSYGYTF.